This section outlines one T cell receptor beta chain sequence together with its context. What it binds is unknown. Preparing the TCRbeta library involved the use of unique molecular identifiers. MiXCR was run by TCRdb on the PCR reads, yielding one entry per CDR3 protein. Here the sample spans about 580,000 distinct CDR3 sequences, about 23% being singletons. These data originate in a study of T-cell reconstitution after alpha-beta-depleted transplantation in children. The study's findings and limits: Most T-cell counts and diversity one year after the transplant came from T cells that were newly produced. Reportedly, roughly two months post-transplant, alpha-beta T cells arose from several hundred expanded graft clones.

The V gene's germline CDR1 is DFQATT and CDR2 SNEGSKA (reference sequence). This CDR3 is 15 amino acids long. The V segment lost 6 bases and the J segment 0 bases; nucleotides outside the gene matches: 8. The sample was PBMCs, mostly from graft donor cells, taken 360 days after TCRalphabeta/CD19-depleted stem cell transplant. This chain joins TRBV20-1 and TRBJ2-7; 10 bases line up with TRBD1. This clonotype was sampled from a boy in the first two years of life who had a stem cell transplant for acute myeloid leukemia, so the T cells may come from the graft donor. Written as DNA, the CDR3 is TGCAGTGCCAGGACAGGGGGACGAACCTCCTACGAGCAGTACTTC. Its translation: CSARTGGRTSYEQYF.